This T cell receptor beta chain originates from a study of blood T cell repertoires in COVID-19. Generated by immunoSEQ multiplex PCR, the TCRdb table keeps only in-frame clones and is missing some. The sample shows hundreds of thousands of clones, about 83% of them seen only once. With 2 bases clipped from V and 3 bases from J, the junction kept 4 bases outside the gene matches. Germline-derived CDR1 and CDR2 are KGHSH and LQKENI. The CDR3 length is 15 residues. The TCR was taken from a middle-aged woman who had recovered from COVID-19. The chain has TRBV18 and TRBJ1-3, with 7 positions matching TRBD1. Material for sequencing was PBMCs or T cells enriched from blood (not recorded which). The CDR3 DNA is TGTGCCAGCTCACCAACTCGGGACAGTGGAAACACCATATATTTT. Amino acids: CASSPTRDSGNTIYF. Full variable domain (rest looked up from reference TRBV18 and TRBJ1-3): NAGVMQNPRHLVRRRGQEARLRCSPMKGHSHVYWYRQLPEEGLKFMVYLQKENIIDESGMPKERFSAEFPKEGPSILRIQQVVRGDSAAYFCASSPTRDSGNTIYFGEGSWLTVV.